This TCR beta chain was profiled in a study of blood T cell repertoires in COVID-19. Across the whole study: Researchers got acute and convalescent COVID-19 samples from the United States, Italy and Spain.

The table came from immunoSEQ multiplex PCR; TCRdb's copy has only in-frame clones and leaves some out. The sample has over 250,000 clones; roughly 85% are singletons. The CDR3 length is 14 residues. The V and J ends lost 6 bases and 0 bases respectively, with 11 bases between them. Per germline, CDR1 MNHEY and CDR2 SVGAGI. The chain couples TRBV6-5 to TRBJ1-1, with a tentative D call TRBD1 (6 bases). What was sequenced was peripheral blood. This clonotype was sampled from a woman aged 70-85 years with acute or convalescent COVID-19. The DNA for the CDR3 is TGTGCCAGCAGATCCGGGACATTGAACACTGAAGCTTTCTTT. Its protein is CASRSGTLNTEAFF.